This passage covers 21 T cell receptor beta chains from one sample sequenced in a study of T cell repertoires in cytomegalovirus infection. TCRdb redid the calling of the reads with MiXCR, one entry per CDR3 protein. The repertoire holds under 800,000 distinct CDR3 sequences, with 20% to 25% as singletons. The specimen sequenced was CD8+ T cells from PBMCs. The receptors originated from a human donor in good health (CMV status not recorded). Some clones in this sample may be carry-over from other donors' samples.

This clonotype was picked up many times. The chain links TRBV28 to TRBJ2-5, with D unresolved. Trimming shortened V by 3 bases and J by 5 bases, and 10 bases separated the two germline ends. Germline V gene lookup returns CDR1 MDHEN and CDR2 SYDVKM. This CDR3 is built from 13 residues. The CDR3 sequence: CASSLILKETQYF. The CDR3 DNA sequence: TGTGCCAGCAGTTTGATTTTGAAGGAGACCCAGTACTTC.

This clonotype was seen ten or more times. J is TRBJ2-6 and V is TRBV6-2 or TRBV6-3; no clear D. CDR3 length: 15 amino acids. Germline CDR1 and CDR2: MNHEY and SVGEGT. V was clipped by 4 bases and J by 0 bases, with 7 bases between them. The CDR3 sequence is CASSWSNSGANVLTF. The CDR3 nucleotides read TGTGCCAGCAGTTGGAGCAACTCTGGGGCCAACGTCCTGACTTTC.

This clonotype was detected a few times. The J gene is TRBJ2-7, the V gene TRBV20-1; 7 positions agree with TRBD2. V trimming: 1 base; J trimming: 6 bases; junction bases outside the gene matches: 6. The CDR3 totals 13 residues. From germline, CDR1 is DFQATT and CDR2 SNEGSKA (reference sequence). The CDR3 is CSARAEAGPEQYF. CDR3 DNA sequence: TGCAGTGCTAGAGCGGAAGCGGGGCCCGAGCAGTACTTC.

The CDR3 spells CSVEGARGGELFF. The CDR3 DNA follows: TGCAGCGTTGAGGGGGCGCGGGGCGGGGAGCTGTTTTTT. J is TRBJ2-2 and V is TRBV29-1; D might be TRBD1 or TRBD2, each matching 6 bases. Germline lookup yields CDR1 SQVTM and CDR2 ANQGSEA. The CDR3 is made up of 13 amino acids. The V and J ends lost 3 bases and 7 bases respectively, with 12 bases between them.

V and J are TRBV29-1 and TRBJ1-1, with D perhaps TRBD1 (6 bases). Germline V gene sequence: CDR1 SQVTM, CDR2 ANQGSEA. CDR3 length: 15 residues. Deletions cut 2 bases from V and 1 base from J, with 14 bases between. CDR3: CSVEIWGRGNTEAFF. CDR3 coding DNA: TGCAGCGTTGAAATATGGGGCAGGGGGAACACTGAAGCTTTCTTT.

The J gene is TRBJ2-2, the V gene TRBV6-5, with 7 bases identical to TRBD2. CDR3 length: 15 residues. Trimming removed 6 bases from V and 6 bases from J; junction bases left unmatched: 10. Germline V gene data show CDR1 as MNHEY and CDR2 as SVGAGI. CDR3 protein: CASSWGGLGAGELFF. The CDR3 DNA reads as TGTGCCAGCAGCTGGGGGGGGTTAGGTGCCGGGGAGCTGTTTTTT.

Notes on this clonotype: At one end, the junction sequence differs from germline, possibly due to a read error. The chain links TRBV7-3 to TRBJ2-1, with TRBD2 matching over 11 bases. The CDR3 consists of 16 residues. Germline-derived CDR1 and CDR2 are SGHTA and FQGTGA. CDR3 protein: CVSSPSLAGGNNEQFF. The CDR3 DNA sequence: TGTGTCAGCAGCCCATCGCTAGCGGGGGGAAACAATGAGCAGTTCTTC. The variable domain in full, completed from reference TRBV7-3 and TRBJ2-1, reads GAGVSQTPSNKVTEKGKYVELRCDPISGHTALYWYRQSLGQGPEFLIYFQGTGAADDSGLPNDRFFAVRPEGSVSTLKIQRTERGDSAVYLCVSSPSLAGGNNEQFFGPGTRLTVL.

The chain couples TRBV7-6 to TRBJ1-2, with 7 nucleotides matching TRBD1. CDR3 size: 12 residues. V was pared by 9 bases and J by 7 bases, with 8 bases of the junction left unmatched. Germline CDR1 is SGHVS and CDR2 is FNYEAQ. CDR3 sequence: CASTGDGFGYTF. In nucleotides, the CDR3 is TGTGCCAGTACAGGGGACGGGTTTGGCTACACCTTC.

This sequence joins TRBV7-3 and TRBJ2-6, with D perhaps TRBD1 (5 bases). V dropped 6 bases and J dropped 2 bases, with 14 bases sitting between them. Germline V CDR1 and CDR2: SGHTA, FQGTGA. The CDR3 is 16 residues long. CDR3 protein: CASSPPAGTGANVLTF. The CDR3 coding sequence is TGTGCCAGCAGTCCTCCAGCAGGGACTGGGGCCAACGTCCTGACTTTC.

This clonotype was counted ten times or more. This sequence joins TRBV7-2 and TRBJ2-5, with 7 nucleotides matching TRBD1. Per germline, CDR1 SGHTA and CDR2 FQGNSA. V lost 5 bases to trimming and J lost 5 bases; unmatched junction nucleotides: 20. The CDR3 has 18 amino acids. The CDR3 region is CASSPAIHGTELRETQYF. The CDR3 DNA follows: TGTGCCAGCAGCCCGGCCATTCACGGGACAGAGTTGAGGGAGACCCAGTACTTC.

The chain carries TRBV5-4 and TRBJ1-2; tentative D call: TRBD1 (5 bases). Germline lookup yields CDR1 SGHNT and CDR2 YYREEE (reference sequence). This CDR3 is 13 amino acids long. Trimming shortened V by 5 bases and J by 5 bases, and 13 bases separated the two germline ends. DNA of the CDR3: TGTGCCAGCAGTCTCCAGGGAGAGTATGGCTACACCTTC. Protein product: CASSLQGEYGYTF.

There are many counts of this clonotype. The rearrangement uses TRBV7-6 and TRBJ2-3, with 7 bases that match TRBD2. CDR1 SGHVS and CDR2 FNYEAQ come from the germline V gene. Germline trimming cut 4 bases from V and 0 bases from J; bases unmatched to any gene: 10. The CDR3 is made up of 17 amino acids. The CDR3 protein is CASSSHKSGGSTDTQYF. CDR3 nucleotide sequence: TGTGCCAGCAGCTCCCATAAGTCGGGGGGAAGCACAGATACGCAGTATTTT.

The chain employs TRBV20-1 and TRBJ2-1; TRBD1 agrees at 8 bases. Germline CDR1 and CDR2: DFQATT and SNEGSKA (reference sequence). The CDR3 has 16 residues. With V trimmed by 0 bases and J by 0 bases, 4 bases remained unmatched. The CDR3 DNA is TGCAGTGCTAGAGATCGGACAGGGAGCTCCTACAATGAGCAGTTCTTC. Protein: CSARDRTGSSYNEQFF.

The genes are TRBV14 and TRBJ2-1; D is possibly TRBD1 (5 bases). Per the germline V gene, CDR1 is SGHDN and CDR2 is FVKESK. This CDR3 spans 13 amino acids. Trimming took 6 bases from V and 1 from J, leaving 7 bases between them. CDR3 sequence: CASSRQSYNEQFF. For the CDR3, the DNA is TGTGCCAGCAGTCGACAGTCCTACAATGAGCAGTTCTTC. Full variable domain (rest looked up from reference TRBV14 and TRBJ2-1): EAGVTQFPSHSVIEKGQTVTLRCDPISGHDNLYWYRRVMGKEIKFLLHFVKESKQDESGMPNNRFLAERTGGTYSTLKVQPAELEDSGVYFCASSRQSYNEQFFGPGTRLTVL.

Many counts were recorded for this clonotype. The V gene is TRBV7-9, the J gene TRBJ2-5, with TRBD2 identical over 7 bases. Germline assignment: CDR1 SEHNR and CDR2 FQNEAQ (reference sequence). CDR3 length equals 17 residues. V shed 0 bases and J 4 bases; nucleotides not matched to a gene: 11. This chain's CDR3 is CASSLAERGLRGETQYF. DNA for the CDR3: TGTGCCAGCAGCTTAGCAGAGCGGGGACTAAGGGGAGAGACCCAGTACTTC.

This clonotype was recorded at least ten times. The genes are TRBV7-2 and TRBJ2-3, with TRBD2 as a possible D gene (5 bases). CDR3 length: 13 amino acids. The germline V gene has CDR1 SGHTA and CDR2 FQGNSA. Trimming took off 2 bases at V and 8 bases at J, with 11 bases between the two ends. The CDR3 DNA is TGTGCCAGCAGCTTAACGGAGGAAGCTACGCAGTATTTT. Translating gives CASSLTEEATQYF.

The chain has TRBV6-2 or TRBV6-3 and TRBJ2-7; D possibly uses TRBD1 or TRBD2 (5 bases each). V was shortened by 2 bases and J by 3 bases, with 20 bases between the two germline ends. Germline assignment: CDR1 MNHEY and CDR2 SVGEGT. The CDR3 extends over 17 amino acids. The CDR3 loop reads CASSYELSGRTRYEQYV. The CDR3 DNA follows: TGTGCCAGCAGTTACGAACTATCGGGACGGACCCGCTACGAGCAGTACGTC.

This clonotype came up once. The CDR3 DNA reads TGTGCCAACATCGGAGGCAATGCAGCATCTAATTCACCCCTCCACTTT. This encodes CANIGGNAASNSPLHF. V usage is TRBV6-2 or TRBV6-3 and J usage is TRBJ1-6, with D hard to call. This CDR3 has 16 residues. V lost 10 bases and J 6 bases, leaving 22 bases between the germline ends. CDR1 MNHEY and CDR2 SVGEGT come from the germline V gene.

This clonotype turned up a few times. V is TRBV29-1 and J is TRBJ2-7, with 7 bases fitting TRBD1. J gave up 4 bases and V 4 bases, and 22 bases lay outside the gene matches. The germline CDR1 and CDR2 sequences are SQVTM and ANQGSEA. This CDR3 has 18 residues. The CDR3 DNA is TGCAGCGTTGGTCAGAGAGGGACAGCCGAATCGACCTTGTACGAGCAGTACTTC. Translated: CSVGQRGTAESTLYEQYF.

This chain connects TRBV13 to TRBJ2-1; D might be TRBD2 (7 bases). Between the trimmed V and J ends, which lost 6 bases and 6 bases, there was a span of 15 bases. Germline values: CDR1 PRHDT, CDR2 FYEKMQ (reference sequence). The CDR3 sequence is 14 residues long. DNA for the CDR3: TGTGCCAGCAGAGGTGGGGGGGCCGTCAATGAGCAGTTCTTC. The encoded protein is CASRGGGAVNEQFF.

The rearrangement links TRBV5-5 to TRBJ2-2, with D perhaps given as TRBD1 or TRBD2 (5 bases each). V dropped 1 base and J dropped 3 bases, with 16 bases sitting between them. Germline values: CDR1 SGHKS, CDR2 YYEKEE (reference sequence). The CDR3 loop spans 17 amino acids. The CDR3 bases are TGTGCCAGCAGCTTGAGGCCGGGGCAGACGGACACCGGGGAGCTGTTTTTT. This gives the protein CASSLRPGQTDTGELFF.